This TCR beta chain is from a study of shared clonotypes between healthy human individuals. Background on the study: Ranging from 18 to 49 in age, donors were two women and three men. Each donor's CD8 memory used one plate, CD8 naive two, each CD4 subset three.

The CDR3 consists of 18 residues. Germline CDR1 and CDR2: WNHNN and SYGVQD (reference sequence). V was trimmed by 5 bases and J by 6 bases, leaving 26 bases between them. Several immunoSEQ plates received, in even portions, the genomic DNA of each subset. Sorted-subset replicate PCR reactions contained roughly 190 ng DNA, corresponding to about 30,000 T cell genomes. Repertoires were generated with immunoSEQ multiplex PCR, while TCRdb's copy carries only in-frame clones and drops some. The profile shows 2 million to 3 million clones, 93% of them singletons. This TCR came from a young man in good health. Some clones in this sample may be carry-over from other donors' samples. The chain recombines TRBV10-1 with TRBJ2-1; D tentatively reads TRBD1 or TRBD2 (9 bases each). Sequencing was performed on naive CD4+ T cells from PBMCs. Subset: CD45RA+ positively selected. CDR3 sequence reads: CASSKSSGTGRLVNEQFF. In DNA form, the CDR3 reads TGCGCCAGCAGTAAATCTAGCGGGACAGGGCGCCTCGTCAATGAGCAGTTCTTC.